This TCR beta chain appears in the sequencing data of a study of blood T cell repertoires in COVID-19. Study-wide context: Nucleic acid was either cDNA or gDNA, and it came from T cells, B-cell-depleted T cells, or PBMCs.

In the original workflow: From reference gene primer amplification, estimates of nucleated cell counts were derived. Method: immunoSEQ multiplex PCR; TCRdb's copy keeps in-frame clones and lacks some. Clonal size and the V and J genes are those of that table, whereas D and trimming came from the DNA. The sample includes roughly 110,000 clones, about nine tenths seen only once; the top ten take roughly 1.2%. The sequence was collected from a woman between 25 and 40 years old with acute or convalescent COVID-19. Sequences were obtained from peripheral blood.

CDR3 protein: CASSLRGTYNEQFF. The CDR3 nucleotides read TGTGCCAGCAGCTTGCGGGGGACCTACAATGAGCAGTTCTTC. The chain employs TRBV11-2 and TRBJ2-1; 7 nucleotides agree with TRBD2. Germline CDR1 is SGHAT and CDR2 is FQNNGV. V was clipped by 3 bases and J by 2 bases; unmatched bases: 1. This CDR3 comprises 14 residues.